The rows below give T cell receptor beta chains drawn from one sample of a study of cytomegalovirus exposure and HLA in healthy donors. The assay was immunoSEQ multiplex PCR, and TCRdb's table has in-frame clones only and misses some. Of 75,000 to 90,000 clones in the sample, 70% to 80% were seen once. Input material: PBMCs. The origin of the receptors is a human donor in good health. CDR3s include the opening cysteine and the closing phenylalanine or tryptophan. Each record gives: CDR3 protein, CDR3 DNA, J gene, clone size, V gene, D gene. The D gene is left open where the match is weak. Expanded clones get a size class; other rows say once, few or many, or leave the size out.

CDR3aa: CASSGGAQGNQPQHF
CDR3nt: TGTGCCAGCAGTGGAGGGGCGCAGGGCAATCAGCCCCAGCATTTT
j_gene: TRBJ1-5
abundance: -
v_gene: TRBV7-8
d_gene: -

CDR3aa: CASSRDSRAYEQYF
CDR3nt: TGTGCCAGCTCAAGGGACAGCCGAGCCTACGAGCAGTACTTC
j_gene: TRBJ2-7
abundance: few
v_gene: TRBV18
d_gene: TRBD1

CDR3aa: CASSLIAGAVTEAFF
CDR3nt: TGTGCCAGCAGCTTAATTGCAGGAGCGGTAACTGAAGCTTTCTTT
j_gene: TRBJ1-1
abundance: -
v_gene: TRBV7-2
d_gene: -

CDR3aa: CASSLGRGSEPQHF
CDR3nt: TGTGCCAGCTCCCTTGGGAGGGGTTCGGAGCCCCAGCATTTT
j_gene: TRBJ1-5
abundance: -
v_gene: TRBV7-8
d_gene: -

CDR3aa: CASSYLGQGVNEQYF
CDR3nt: TGTGCCAGCAGTTATCTGGGACAGGGGGTAAACGAGCAGTACTTC
j_gene: TRBJ2-7
abundance: -
v_gene: TRBV6-5
d_gene: TRBD1

CDR3aa: CASSELPNQPQHF
CDR3nt: TGTGCCAGCAGTGAACTCCCCAATCAGCCCCAGCATTTT
j_gene: TRBJ1-5
abundance: -
v_gene: TRBV6-1
d_gene: -

CDR3aa: CATSRVRSIEQFF
CDR3nt: TGTGCCACCAGCAGAGTTCGTAGCATTGAGCAGTTCTTC
j_gene: TRBJ2-1
abundance: -
v_gene: TRBV15
d_gene: -

CDR3aa: CATSRGTSGDQETQYF
CDR3nt: TGTGCCACCAGCAGAGGGACTAGCGGGGACCAAGAGACCCAGTACTTC
j_gene: TRBJ2-5
abundance: -
v_gene: TRBV15
d_gene: TRBD2

CDR3aa: CASTPEAGYLNEQFF
CDR3nt: TGTGCCAGCACCCCCGAGGCAGGGTATCTCAATGAGCAGTTCTTC
j_gene: TRBJ2-1
abundance: -
v_gene: TRBV27
d_gene: -

CDR3aa: CASSLGGTGIAKNIQYF
CDR3nt: TGTGCCAGCAGCTTAGGAGGGACAGGCATAGCCAAAAACATTCAGTACTTC
j_gene: TRBJ2-4
abundance: few
v_gene: TRBV7-8
d_gene: TRBD1

CDR3aa: CASSLSDNSPLHF
CDR3nt: TGTGCCAGCAGCTTGTCGGATAATTCACCCCTCCACTTT
j_gene: TRBJ1-6
abundance: few
v_gene: TRBV5-5
d_gene: -

CDR3aa: CASHLDQVRTEAFF
CDR3nt: TGTGCCAGCCATCTGGATCAGGTTCGGACTGAAGCTTTCTTT
j_gene: TRBJ1-1
abundance: few
v_gene: TRBV6-5
d_gene: -

CDR3aa: CASSLGGEPYNSPLHF
CDR3nt: TGTGCCAGCAGCTTAGGAGGAGAACCCTATAATTCACCCCTCCACTTT
j_gene: TRBJ1-6
abundance: -
v_gene: TRBV7-2
d_gene: -

CDR3aa: CAWSVGHAGEQFF
CDR3nt: TGTGCCTGGAGTGTAGGCCACGCGGGTGAGCAGTTCTTC
j_gene: TRBJ2-1
abundance: few
v_gene: TRBV30
d_gene: -

CDR3aa: CASTSGVGDSPLHF
CDR3nt: TGCGCCAGCACCTCGGGGGTTGGGGATTCACCCCTCCACTTT
j_gene: TRBJ1-6
abundance: many
v_gene: TRBV5-1
d_gene: -

CDR3aa: CASSPRPGGEPQHF
CDR3nt: TGCGCCAGCAGTCCCCGACCCGGCGGAGAGCCCCAGCATTTT
j_gene: TRBJ1-5
abundance: -
v_gene: TRBV10-2
d_gene: -

CDR3aa: CASSPTLSYEQYF
CDR3nt: TGTGCCAGCTCACCAACCCTGAGCTACGAGCAGTACTTC
j_gene: TRBJ2-7
abundance: -
v_gene: TRBV18
d_gene: -

CDR3aa: CASSLQLARDTQYF
CDR3nt: TGTGCCAGCAGTCTCCAATTAGCCCGGGATACGCAGTATTTT
j_gene: TRBJ2-3
abundance: once
v_gene: TRBV27
d_gene: -

CDR3aa: CASSLVGSTYEQYF
CDR3nt: TGTGCCAGCAGCTTAGTCGGGAGTACCTACGAGCAGTACTTC
j_gene: TRBJ2-7
abundance: -
v_gene: TRBV11-1
d_gene: -

CDR3aa: CASAATMQGARLGYTF
CDR3nt: TGTGCCAGCGCTGCGACAATGCAGGGGGCACGTTTGGGCTACACCTTC
j_gene: TRBJ1-2
abundance: -
v_gene: TRBV7-2
d_gene: TRBD1

CDR3aa: CAWSVVQGNEQFF
CDR3nt: TGTGCCTGGAGTGTCGTACAGGGCAATGAGCAGTTCTTC
j_gene: TRBJ2-1
abundance: -
v_gene: TRBV30
d_gene: -

CDR3aa: CASSLEEQGANEQFF
CDR3nt: TGTGCCAGCAGCTTAGAAGAACAGGGGGCGAATGAGCAGTTCTTC
j_gene: TRBJ2-1
abundance: -
v_gene: TRBV13
d_gene: TRBD1

CDR3aa: CATSRDPSGFHNEQFF
CDR3nt: TGTGCCACCAGCAGAGATCCCTCGGGGTTCCACAATGAGCAGTTCTTC
j_gene: TRBJ2-1
abundance: -
v_gene: TRBV15
d_gene: -

CDR3aa: CASSQVPGYEQYF
CDR3nt: TGCGCCAGCAGCCAAGTTCCGGGCTACGAGCAGTACTTC
j_gene: TRBJ2-7
abundance: -
v_gene: TRBV4-3
d_gene: -

CDR3aa: CASSTRTRGNTIYF
CDR3nt: TGCGCCAGCAGCACTCGGACAAGAGGAAACACCATATATTTT
j_gene: TRBJ1-3
abundance: -
v_gene: TRBV4-1
d_gene: -

CDR3aa: CASSQGPGDTEAFF
CDR3nt: TGCGCCAGCAGCCAAGGGCCAGGGGATACTGAAGCTTTCTTT
j_gene: TRBJ1-1
abundance: -
v_gene: TRBV4-1
d_gene: -

CDR3aa: CASSGESKNIQYF
CDR3nt: TGTGCCAGCAGTGGCGAGTCCAAAAACATTCAGTACTTC
j_gene: TRBJ2-4
abundance: -
v_gene: TRBV2
d_gene: -

CDR3aa: CASSEAGGIPGEQYF
CDR3nt: TGTGCCAGCAGTGAAGCCGGGGGGATTCCCGGGGAGCAGTACTTC
j_gene: TRBJ2-7
abundance: -
v_gene: TRBV6-1
d_gene: TRBD2

CDR3aa: CASSPSTGVTGELFF
CDR3nt: TGCGCCAGCAGCCCCTCGACAGGGGTCACCGGGGAGCTGTTTTTT
j_gene: TRBJ2-2
abundance: -
v_gene: TRBV4-3
d_gene: TRBD1

CDR3aa: CSVHGRSSYNEQFF
CDR3nt: TGCAGCGTTCACGGGAGGAGCTCCTACAATGAGCAGTTCTTC
j_gene: TRBJ2-1
abundance: -
v_gene: TRBV29-1
d_gene: TRBD2

CDR3aa: CASSYQTGGNSEAFF
CDR3nt: TGTGCCAGCAGTTACCAGACAGGGGGGAATAGCGAAGCTTTCTTT
j_gene: TRBJ1-1
abundance: -
v_gene: TRBV27
d_gene: TRBD1

CDR3aa: CASSYEGAYEQYF
CDR3nt: TGTGCCAGCAGTTACGAGGGAGCATACGAGCAGTACTTC
j_gene: TRBJ2-7
abundance: -
v_gene: TRBV6-5
d_gene: -

CDR3aa: CASSDLYPVGGTDTQYF
CDR3nt: TGTGCCAGCAGTGATCTCTATCCGGTCGGGGGGACAGATACGCAGTATTTT
j_gene: TRBJ2-3
abundance: -
v_gene: TRBV2
d_gene: TRBD2

CDR3aa: CASSMGTSGGATQYF
CDR3nt: TGTGCCAGCAGCATGGGGACTAGCGGGGGGGCTACGCAGTATTTT
j_gene: TRBJ2-3
abundance: -
v_gene: TRBV9
d_gene: TRBD2

CDR3aa: CASSYGTGSPDTQYF
CDR3nt: TGTGCCAGCAGTTACGGGACAGGGAGCCCAGATACGCAGTATTTT
j_gene: TRBJ2-3
abundance: once
v_gene: TRBV6-5
d_gene: TRBD1

CDR3aa: CASSGDTGGAEVSTEAFF
CDR3nt: TGTGCCAGCAGCGGAGATACAGGGGGCGCAGAAGTAAGCACTGAAGCTTTCTTT
j_gene: TRBJ1-1
abundance: -
v_gene: TRBV7-6
d_gene: TRBD1

CDR3aa: CASSQRRGRGTGELFF
CDR3nt: TGCGCCAGCAGCCAACGAAGGGGGCGAGGCACCGGGGAGCTGTTTTTT
j_gene: TRBJ2-2
abundance: once
v_gene: TRBV4-1
d_gene: TRBD1

CDR3aa: CASRGPTGGNTEAFF
CDR3nt: TGTGCCAGCAGAGGGCCGACGGGAGGGAACACTGAAGCTTTCTTT
j_gene: TRBJ1-1
abundance: -
v_gene: TRBV6-4
d_gene: -

CDR3aa: CASSYRVSGNTIYF
CDR3nt: TGTGCCAGCAGCTACAGGGTCTCTGGAAACACCATATATTTT
j_gene: TRBJ1-3
abundance: once
v_gene: TRBV2
d_gene: -

CDR3aa: CASSHSDRGTYEQYF
CDR3nt: TGTGCCAGCAGCCATTCGGACCGGGGGACCTACGAGCAGTACTTC
j_gene: TRBJ2-7
abundance: -
v_gene: TRBV7-6
d_gene: -

CDR3aa: CASSYVEGNTGELFF
CDR3nt: TGTGCCAGCAGTTACGTGGAGGGGAACACCGGGGAGCTGTTTTTT
j_gene: TRBJ2-2
abundance: -
v_gene: TRBV2
d_gene: -

CDR3aa: CASMWGERNTEAFF
CDR3nt: TGTGCCAGCATGTGGGGCGAGAGGAACACTGAAGCTTTCTTT
j_gene: TRBJ1-1
abundance: -
v_gene: TRBV6-5
d_gene: -

CDR3aa: CAYLPGQGNTGELFF
CDR3nt: TGTGCCTATCTACCGGGACAGGGGAACACCGGGGAGCTGTTTTTT
j_gene: TRBJ2-2
abundance: -
v_gene: TRBV30
d_gene: TRBD1

CDR3aa: CASSSRTQETQYF
CDR3nt: TGTGCCAGCAGTTCCAGGACTCAAGAGACCCAGTACTTC
j_gene: TRBJ2-5
abundance: few
v_gene: TRBV6-6
d_gene: -

CDR3aa: CASSSRGQGRYEQYF
CDR3nt: TGTGCCAGCAGCAGCAGGGGACAGGGGCGCTACGAGCAGTACTTC
j_gene: TRBJ2-7
abundance: -
v_gene: TRBV5-3
d_gene: TRBD1

CDR3aa: CASSGRSGGTDTQYF
CDR3nt: TGTGCCAGCTCTGGGAGGAGCGGGGGCACAGATACGCAGTATTTT
j_gene: TRBJ2-3
abundance: -
v_gene: TRBV2
d_gene: TRBD2

CDR3aa: CASSSGTGVYEQYF
CDR3nt: TGTGCCAGTAGTTCCGGGACAGGGGTTTACGAGCAGTACTTC
j_gene: TRBJ2-7
abundance: -
v_gene: TRBV19
d_gene: TRBD1

CDR3aa: CASSSLLLPGQTQYF
CDR3nt: TGTGCCAGCAGCTCCCTCTTACTACCTGGCCAGACCCAGTACTTC
j_gene: TRBJ2-5
abundance: -
v_gene: TRBV14
d_gene: -

CDR3aa: CASSLAGINSPLNF
CDR3nt: TGCGCCAGCAGCTTAGCAGGAATTAATTCACCCCTCAACTTT
j_gene: TRBJ1-6
abundance: -
v_gene: TRBV5-1
d_gene: -

CDR3aa: CASSQGRGLFGEQFF
CDR3nt: TGTGCCAGCAGCCAAGGGAGGGGTCTGTTCGGGGAGCAGTTCTTC
j_gene: TRBJ2-1
abundance: -
v_gene: TRBV14
d_gene: -

CDR3aa: CASSSEVSNYGYTF
CDR3nt: TGTGCCAGCAGCTCAGAGGTATCTAACTATGGCTACACCTTC
j_gene: TRBJ1-2
abundance: -
v_gene: TRBV6-5
d_gene: -

CDR3aa: CASSPTGREKLFF
CDR3nt: TGTGCCAGCTCACCGACAGGGCGGGAAAAACTGTTTTTT
j_gene: TRBJ1-4
abundance: -
v_gene: TRBV18
d_gene: TRBD1

CDR3aa: CASSFGGADTQYF
CDR3nt: TGTGCCAGCAGTTTTGGGGGCGCGGATACGCAGTATTTT
j_gene: TRBJ2-3
abundance: -
v_gene: TRBV27
d_gene: -

CDR3aa: CSVEHRGQGRVGYTF
CDR3nt: TGCAGCGTTGAACATAGAGGACAGGGTCGAGTAGGCTACACCTTC
j_gene: TRBJ1-2
abundance: -
v_gene: TRBV29-1
d_gene: TRBD1

CDR3aa: CASSVGTGGLYNEQFF
CDR3nt: TGTGCCAGCAGCGTTGGGACAGGGGGTCTTTACAATGAGCAGTTCTTC
j_gene: TRBJ2-1
abundance: -
v_gene: TRBV11-2
d_gene: TRBD1